The 24 T cell receptor beta chains presented below share a single source sample, sequenced in a study of beta chain features in type 1 diabetes (dated by TCRdb to between 2017 and 2018). Results the study describes overall, beyond this receptor: Type 1 diabetes patients showed a moderate but significant shortening of TCRB CDR3 length in all four CD4+ subsets.

No antigen is known for these receptors. Receptor amplification or capture employed the immunoSEQ multiplex PCR assay. The entire amount of isolated RNA was reverse transcribed using the High Capacity cDNA Reverse Transcription Kit, so the sequenced TCRB transcripts were expressed ones. What TCRdb holds here is the immuneACCESS table cut down to in-frame rearrangements. Part of the clones is not present; checked against another copy, under half of the missing clones reflect an unresolved V gene, and the others are unexplained. The sample table records about 650,000 clones; roughly 12% of these occur just once. The ten largest clones add up to more than 0.095% of the sample. Sequenced sample: naive CD4+ T cells from blood. This specimen's cell subset or site label, interpreted: true naive CD4+ T cells. These receptors were taken from a man between 25 and 39 years old with type 1 diabetes.

This clone was counted only a few times. V is TRBV14 and J is TRBJ1-2, with no clear D. In germline, CDR1 is SGHDN, CDR2 FVKESK. The CDR3 consists of 16 residues. V was cut by 0 bases and J by 4 bases, with 15 bases left in between. The CDR3 region has the DNA TGTGCCAGCAGCCAAGATCGGAGGGAGATCGGCTATGGCTACACCTTC. Its translation: CASSQDRREIGYGYTF.

This clone was counted only a few times. The chain has TRBV5-1 and TRBJ1-3; D not resolved. CDR1 is SGHRS, CDR2 YFSETQ, per germline. The CDR3 has 15 residues. V lost 4 bases and J 0 bases, leaving 11 bases between the germline ends. CDR3 nucleotide sequence: TGCGCCAGCAGCGCGACCGGCAGCTCTGGAAACACCATATATTTT. This encodes CASSATGSSGNTIYF.

This clone was picked up one time. This sequence joins TRBV7-2 and TRBJ2-3; 7 nucleotides match TRBD1. The CDR3 has 15 amino acids. V lost 1 base to trimming and J lost 4 bases; unmatched junction nucleotides: 5. The germline CDR1 and CDR2 sequences are SGHTA and FQGNSA. CDR3 residues: CASSLGDSWADTQYF. The CDR3 DNA reads TGTGCCAGCAGCTTAGGGGACAGTTGGGCAGATACGCAGTATTTT. Complete variable domain (other parts from reference TRBV7-2 and TRBJ2-3): GAGVSQSPSNKVTEKGKDVELRCDPISGHTALYWYRQSLGQGLEFLIYFQGNSAPDKSGLPSDRFSAERTGGSVSTLTIQRTQQEDSAVYLCASSLGDSWADTQYFGPGTRLTVL.

The table lists this clone with a few counts. The genes are TRBV14 and TRBJ1-6; no reliable D call. The ends were cut back, 0 bases at V and 3 bases at J, with 6 bases in the middle. Germline V gene sequence: CDR1 SGHDN, CDR2 FVKESK. The CDR3 has 15 amino acids. CDR3 sequence (DNA): TGTGCCAGCAGCCAAGATCCGGACTATAATTCACCCCTCCACTTT. The encoded protein is CASSQDPDYNSPLHF.

The chain has TRBV30 and TRBJ1-2; the match to TRBD1 covers 9 bases. CDR3 size: 14 residues. The germline CDR1 and CDR2 sequences are GTSNPN and SVGIG (reference sequence). With 7 bases clipped from V and 8 bases from J, the junction kept 14 bases outside the gene matches. CDR3 in DNA: TGTGCCTCCCTTTACCTCGGGACAGGGCGCGGCTACACCTTC. It codes for CASLYLGTGRGYTF.

This clone was seen a few times. The chain recombines TRBV6-1 with TRBJ1-2; D remains unclear. Per the germline V gene, CDR1 is MNHNS and CDR2 is SASEGT. This CDR3 is built from 13 residues. Trimming took 8 bases from V and 8 from J, leaving 18 bases between them. DNA of the CDR3: TGTGCCAGCCCCCCAAGTCAGACCGGGGGCTACACCTTC. This translates into CASPPSQTGGYTF.

The rearrangement uses TRBV5-1 and TRBJ2-2, with TRBD1 matching over 7 bases. J lost 5 bases, V lost 4 bases, and 14 bases had no gene match. There are 17 residues in the CDR3. Looked up from germline, CDR1 is SGHRS and CDR2 is YFSETQ. This CDR3 is CASSPGQEVEITGELFF. The CDR3 nucleotides read TGCGCCAGCAGCCCCGGACAGGAAGTAGAGATAACCGGGGAGCTGTTTTTT.

This clone has more than one count but fewer than ten. This CDR3 is also generated by other DNA sequences in the sample. The chain recombines TRBV28 with TRBJ1-5, with D possibly being TRBD1 (5 bases). The CDR3 loop spans 12 amino acids. V was clipped by 2 bases and J by 7 bases, with 6 bases between them. Germline V gives CDR1 MDHEN, CDR2 SYDVKM. The CDR3 DNA reads as TGTGCCAGCAGTTTAAGGGGACAGCCCCAGCATTTT. It specifies CASSLRGQPQHF.

The table lists this clone with a few counts. The chain carries TRBV9 and TRBJ1-6; D may be TRBD1 (6 bases). This CDR3 region has 15 residues. Germline V lookup: CDR1 SGDLS, CDR2 YYNGEE. Trimming removed 4 bases at V and 1 base at J, with 9 bases between. The chain's CDR3 is CASSQQGSYNSPLHF. The CDR3, as DNA: TGTGCCAGCAGCCAACAGGGATCCTATAATTCACCCCTCCACTTT. The variable domain in full, completed from reference TRBV9 and TRBJ1-6, reads DSGVTQTPKHLITATGQRVTLRCSPRSGDLSVYWYQQSLDQGLQFLIQYYNGEERAKGNILERFSAQQFPDLHSELNLSSLELGDSALYFCASSQQGSYNSPLHFGNGTRLTVT.

This chain connects TRBV14 to TRBJ1-2, with D unclear. The germline V and J ends were trimmed by 1 base and 7 bases, with 10 bases remaining between them. Germline lookup yields CDR1 SGHDN and CDR2 FVKESK. The CDR3 is made up of 13 amino acids. In nucleotides, the CDR3 is TGTGCCAGCAGCCAAGGGAGACGGGGTGGCTACACCTTC. Translated, it gives CASSQGRRGGYTF.

The V and J genes are TRBV5-4 and TRBJ2-2; 10 bases agree with TRBD2. V was clipped by 1 base and J by 5 bases; unmatched bases: 2. Germline V gives CDR1 SGHNT, CDR2 YYREEE (reference sequence). The CDR3 runs to 15 residues. CDR3 DNA sequence: TGTGCCAGCAGCTTGCTTAGCGGGGGGACCGGGGAGCTGTTTTTT. This encodes CASSLLSGGTGELFF. The variable domain in full, completed from reference TRBV5-4 and TRBJ2-2, reads ETGVTQSPTHLIKTRGQQVTLRCSSQSGHNTVSWYQQALGQGPQFIFQYYREEENGRGNFPPRFSGLQFPNYSSELNVNALELDDSALYLCASSLLSGGTGELFFGEGSRLTVL.

This clone was observed a few times. V gene TRBV18 combines with J gene TRBJ2-4, with a tentative D call TRBD2 (6 bases). Germline loops: CDR1 KGHSH, CDR2 LQKENI. The CDR3 length is 16 residues. V gave up 6 bases and J gave up 2 bases, with 17 bases separating them. The CDR3 here is CASSPVAGLTKNIQYF. The DNA for the CDR3 is TGTGCCAGCTCCCCAGTGGCGGGGCTAACCAAAAACATTCAGTACTTC.

The rearrangement uses TRBV2 and TRBJ1-1; 8 nucleotides align to TRBD1. From germline, CDR1 is SNHLY and CDR2 FYNNEI. V gave up 5 bases and J gave up 1 base; unmatched junction bases: 3. This CDR3 is 14 amino acids long. The CDR3 region is CASSQDRENTEAFF. The CDR3 nucleotides read TGTGCCAGCAGTCAGGACAGGGAGAACACTGAAGCTTTCTTT.

In DNA form, the CDR3 reads TGTGCCAGCAGCGGGGACGGCAACATTCAGTACTTC. Translating gives CASSGDGNIQYF. The rearrangement links TRBV9 to TRBJ2-4; D is tentatively TRBD1 or TRBD2 (5 bases each). V was trimmed by 3 bases and J by 7 bases, leaving 8 bases between them. This CDR3 comprises 12 residues. Germline V lookup: CDR1 SGDLS, CDR2 YYNGEE.

This clone was detected only a few times. Other DNA sequences within the sample encode an identical CDR3. The chain uses TRBV7-2 and TRBJ2-3; possibly TRBD1 or TRBD2 for D (6 bases each). The CDR3 length is 14 residues. Germline CDR1 SGHTA, CDR2 FQGNSA. The V gene lost 3 bases and the J gene lost 2 bases, with 9 bases spanning the gap. Here the CDR3 reads CASSLGGPTDTQYF. CDR3 in DNA: TGTGCCAGCAGCTTGGGGGGCCCCACAGATACGCAGTATTTT.

The CDR3 region has the DNA TGTGCCAGCAGTTCCTCTCGGGCATCGAATTCACCCCTCCACTTT. Translated, it gives CASSSSRASNSPLHF. This chain joins TRBV6-6 and TRBJ1-6; unclear D gene. The germline V and J ends were trimmed by 4 bases and 7 bases, with 14 bases remaining between them. Germline lookup yields CDR1 MNHNY and CDR2 SVGAGI (reference sequence). This CDR3 spans 15 amino acids.

In this sample, this clone turned up a few times. Other DNA sequences in this sample translate to the same CDR3. The gene calls are TRBV5-1 and TRBJ2-7; perhaps TRBD1 as D (6 bases). This CDR3 has 13 residues. V lost 0 bases and J lost 3, with 7 bases in between. Germline V lookup: CDR1 SGHRS, CDR2 YFSETQ. The DNA of the CDR3 is TGCGCCAGCAGCTTGGTACAGGGCTACGAGCAGTACTTC. Amino acids: CASSLVQGYEQYF.

The gene calls are TRBV6-5 and TRBJ2-1, with TRBD1 matching 9 bases. This CDR3 is built from 16 residues. Germline values: CDR1 MNHEY, CDR2 SVGAGI. J gave up 5 bases and V 2 bases, and 7 bases lay outside the gene matches. The CDR3 reads CASSYPGQGINNEQFF. The DNA of the CDR3 is TGTGCCAGCAGTTACCCTGGACAGGGGATAAACAATGAGCAGTTCTTC.

This clone was counted only a few times. The V gene is TRBV15, the J gene TRBJ2-5; 7 bases agree with TRBD1. Germline V gene data show CDR1 as LNHNV and CDR2 as YYDKDF (reference sequence). V shed 0 bases, J shed 2 bases, and the junction held 6 bases outside the gene matches. CDR3 length: 16 residues. CDR3 sequence: CATSRDNRGTQETQYF. The CDR3 nucleotides are TGTGCCACCAGCAGAGATAACAGGGGAACACAAGAGACCCAGTACTTC. The variable domain in full, completed from reference TRBV15 and TRBJ2-5, reads DAMVIQNPRYQVTQFGKPVTLSCSQTLNHNVMYWYQQKSSQAPKLLFHYYDKDFNNEADTPDNFQSRRPNTSFCFLDIRSPGLGDTAMYLCATSRDNRGTQETQYFGPGTRLLVL.

The V gene is TRBV10-1, the J gene TRBJ2-7; no definite D call. The length of the CDR3 is 13 residues. Trimming cost V 4 bases and J 3 bases, with 10 bases left between them. Germline lookup yields CDR1 WNHNN and CDR2 SYGVQD (reference sequence). The CDR3 bases are TGCGCCAGCAGTGCTAGGGAAGGCTACGAGCAGTACTTC. Translated, it gives CASSAREGYEQYF.

This clone has only a few counts. This chain connects TRBV10-3 to TRBJ2-6; D remains ambiguous. Germline lookup yields CDR1 ENHRY and CDR2 SYGVKD. V was shortened by 0 bases and J by 7 bases, with 13 bases between the two germline ends. This CDR3 region has 16 residues. As DNA, the CDR3 is TGTGCCATCAGTGAGTCGAAAGAAAATGTAGCCAACGTCCTGACTTTC. Its protein product is CAISESKENVANVLTF.

The chain recombines TRBV4-2 with TRBJ1-2; the D gene is possibly TRBD1 (6 bases). Trimming took off 4 bases at V and 8 bases at J, with 11 bases between the two ends. The CDR3 runs 12 residues. Germline CDR1 is LGHNA and CDR2 is YNFKEQ. Here the CDR3 reads CASSRTGHGYTF. The DNA for the CDR3 is TGTGCCAGCAGCCGTACAGGGCACGGCTACACCTTC.

Turning to this clone: Within the sample, other DNA sequences also encode this same CDR3. The chain couples TRBV25-1 to TRBJ2-5; no definite D call. The length of the CDR3 is 15 residues. Germline V CDR1 and CDR2: MGHDK, SYGVNS. V lost 0 bases to trimming and J lost 4 bases, with 12 bases between them. The CDR3 protein is CASSEYRGRAETQYF. DNA for the CDR3: TGTGCCAGCAGTGAATATAGAGGTCGGGCAGAGACCCAGTACTTC. Supplemented by reference TRBV25-1 and TRBJ2-5, the full variable domain reads EADIYQTPRYLVIGTGKKITLECSQTMGHDKMYWYQQDPGMELHLIHYSYGVNSTEKGDLSSESTVSRIRTEHFPLTLESARPSHTSQYLCASSEYRGRAETQYFGPGTRLLVL.

In regard to this clone: The same CDR3 arises from other DNA sequences in this sample as well. The V and J genes are TRBV27 and TRBJ1-2; 7 positions match TRBD1. The V segment lost 4 bases and the J segment 5 bases; nucleotides outside the gene matches: 1. CDR1 is MNHEY, CDR2 SMNVEV, per germline (reference sequence). The CDR3 covers 12 residues. The CDR3 region has the DNA TGTGCCAGCAGTTCAGGGGGATATGGCTACACCTTC. Its protein product is CASSSGGYGYTF.